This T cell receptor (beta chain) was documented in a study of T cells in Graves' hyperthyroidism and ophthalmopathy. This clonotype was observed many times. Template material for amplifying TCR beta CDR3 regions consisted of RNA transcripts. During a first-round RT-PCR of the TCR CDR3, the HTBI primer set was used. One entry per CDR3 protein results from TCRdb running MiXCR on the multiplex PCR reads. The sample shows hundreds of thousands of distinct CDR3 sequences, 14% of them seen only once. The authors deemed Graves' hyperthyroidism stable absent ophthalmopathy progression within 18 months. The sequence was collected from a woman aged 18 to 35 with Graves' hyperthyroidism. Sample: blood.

The DNA for the CDR3 is TGTGCCAGCAGCCCTATGGGGAACACTGAAGCTTTCTTT. Protein product: CASSPMGNTEAFF. The chain recombines TRBV5-5 with TRBJ1-1; D remains unclear. V lost 4 bases, J lost 1 base, and 8 bases lay in between. The CDR3 has 13 amino acids. CDR1 is SGHKS and CDR2 is YYEKEE in the germline V gene (reference sequence).